Described below is a single T cell receptor beta chain sequence and its context. Its specificity is not known. A much larger clone lies a single base off, so this may be a read error. The sample is drawn from a study of glioma-infiltrating T cells. Whole-study findings and limits: Tissue-blood divergence was below expectation in non-neoplastic patients, above in gliomas.

Germline CDR1 is LGHNA and CDR2 is YNFKEQ. This CDR3 has 12 amino acids. With 0 bases removed from V and 12 bases from J, the gap between germline ends came to 6 bases. Amplification of TCR alpha and beta CDR3 regions from RNA used iRepertoire nested multiplex PCR. Tissue mRNA or PBMC total RNA, roughly 100-400 ng, went into one-step reverse transcription and amplification. In TCRdb, the multiplex PCR reads were re-called with MiXCR into one record per CDR3 protein. This table has approximately 45,000 distinct CDR3 sequences, about 20% appearing once. Sequenced sample: glioma tissue, nonneoplastic brain tissue, or PBMCs (not recorded which). This chain uses TRBV4-2 with TRBJ1-6; D not certain. The TCR was taken from a human donor with low-grade glioma or glioblastoma, undergoing nonglioma brain surgery, or in good health (not recorded which). CDR3 amino acids: CASSQDVLPLHF. CDR3 nucleotides: TGTGCCAGCAGCCAAGATGTTTTACCCCTCCACTTT.